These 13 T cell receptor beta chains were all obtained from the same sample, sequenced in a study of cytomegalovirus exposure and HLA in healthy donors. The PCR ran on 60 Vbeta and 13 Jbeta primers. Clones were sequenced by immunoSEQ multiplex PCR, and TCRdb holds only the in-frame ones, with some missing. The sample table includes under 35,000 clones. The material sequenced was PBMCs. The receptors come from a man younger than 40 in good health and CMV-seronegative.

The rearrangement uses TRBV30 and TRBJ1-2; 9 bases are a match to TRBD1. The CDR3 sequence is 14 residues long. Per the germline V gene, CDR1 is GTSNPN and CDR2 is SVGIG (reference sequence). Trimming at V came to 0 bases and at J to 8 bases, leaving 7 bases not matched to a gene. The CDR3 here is CAWSVRGQGGGYTF. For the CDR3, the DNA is TGTGCCTGGAGTGTCCGGGGACAGGGTGGAGGCTACACCTTC.

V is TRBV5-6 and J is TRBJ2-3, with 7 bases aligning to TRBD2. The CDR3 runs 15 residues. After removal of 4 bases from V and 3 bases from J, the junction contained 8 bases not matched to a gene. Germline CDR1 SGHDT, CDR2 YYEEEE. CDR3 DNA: TGTGCCAGCAGCACCGGGGGAGGGTTTACAGATACGCAGTATTTT. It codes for CASSTGGGFTDTQYF.

The CDR3 DNA sequence: TGTGCCAGCAGCCCAACTAAAGGCCGGATTCAGTACTTC. Its protein product is CASSPTKGRIQYF. This chain connects TRBV7-9 to TRBJ2-4, with D unclear. The germline V gene encodes CDR1 SEHNR and CDR2 FQNEAQ (reference sequence). V was pared by 5 bases and J by 10 bases, with 15 bases between. There are 13 residues in the CDR3. Looking up the rest from reference TRBV7-9 and TRBJ2-4 gives the full variable domain: DTGVSQNPRHKITKRGQNVTFRCDPISEHNRLYWYRQTLGQGPEFLTYFQNEAQLEKSRLLSDRFSAERPKGSFSTLEIQRTEQGDSAMYLCASSPTKGRIQYFGAGTRLSVL.

The CDR3 region has the DNA TGCGCCAGCAGCTTTGGGACTAGGATTGCGGAGACCCAGTACTTC. Translating gives CASSFGTRIAETQYF. The rearrangement uses TRBV5-1 and TRBJ2-5; 8 nucleotides match TRBD2. V shed 2 bases and J 5 bases; nucleotides not matched to a gene: 8. Germline CDR1 reads SGHRS; CDR2 reads YFSETQ. This CDR3 contains 15 residues. The whole variable domain, remainder taken from reference TRBV5-1 and TRBJ2-5, is KAGVTQTPRYLIKTRGQQVTLSCSPISGHRSVSWYQQTPGQGLQFLFEYFSETQRNKGNFPGRFSGRQFSNSRSEMNVSTLELGDSALYLCASSFGTRIAETQYFGPGTRLLVL.

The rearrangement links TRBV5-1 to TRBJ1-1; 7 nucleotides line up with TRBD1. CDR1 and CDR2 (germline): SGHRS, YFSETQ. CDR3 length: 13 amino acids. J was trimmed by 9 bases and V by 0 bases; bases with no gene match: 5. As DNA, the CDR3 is TGCGCCAGCAGCTTGGAAGGGACAGAGAAAGCTTTCTTT. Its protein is CASSLEGTEKAFF.

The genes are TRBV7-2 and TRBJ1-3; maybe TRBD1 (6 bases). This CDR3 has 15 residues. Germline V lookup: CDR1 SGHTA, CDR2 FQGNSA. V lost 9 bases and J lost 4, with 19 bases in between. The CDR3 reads CASVLHPDSGNTIYF. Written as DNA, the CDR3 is TGTGCCAGTGTCCTCCATCCGGACAGCGGAAACACCATATATTTT.

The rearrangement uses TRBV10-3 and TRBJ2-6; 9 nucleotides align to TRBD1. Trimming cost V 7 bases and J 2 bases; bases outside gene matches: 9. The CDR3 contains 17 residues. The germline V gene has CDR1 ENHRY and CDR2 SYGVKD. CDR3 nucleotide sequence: TGTGCCATCAACCCGGGACAGGGTCGTGCTGGGGCCAACGTCCTGACTTTC. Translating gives CAINPGQGRAGANVLTF.

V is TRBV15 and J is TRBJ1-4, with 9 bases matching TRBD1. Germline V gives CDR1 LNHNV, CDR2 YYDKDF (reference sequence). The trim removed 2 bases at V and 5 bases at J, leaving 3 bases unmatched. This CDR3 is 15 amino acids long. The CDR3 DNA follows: TGTGCCACCAGCAGACGGACAGGGGTGAATGAAAAACTGTTTTTT. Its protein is CATSRRTGVNEKLFF.

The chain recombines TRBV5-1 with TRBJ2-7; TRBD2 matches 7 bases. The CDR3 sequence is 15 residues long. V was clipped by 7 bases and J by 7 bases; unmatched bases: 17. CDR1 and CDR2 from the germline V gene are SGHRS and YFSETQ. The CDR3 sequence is CASAGVPGGYEEQYF. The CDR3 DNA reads TGCGCCAGCGCCGGGGTGCCGGGGGGTTATGAAGAGCAGTACTTC.

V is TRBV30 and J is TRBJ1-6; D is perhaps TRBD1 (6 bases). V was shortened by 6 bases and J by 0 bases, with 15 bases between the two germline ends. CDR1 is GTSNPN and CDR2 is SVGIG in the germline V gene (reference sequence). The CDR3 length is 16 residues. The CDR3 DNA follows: TGTGCCTGTCCCGGAGACAGGAGCTCCTATAATTCACCCCTCCACTTT. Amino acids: CACPGDRSSYNSPLHF. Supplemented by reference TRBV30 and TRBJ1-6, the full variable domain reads SQTIHQWPATLVQPVGSPLSLECTVEGTSNPNLYWYRQAAGRGLQLLFYSVGIGQISSEVPQNLSASRPQDRQFILSSKKLLLSDSGFYLCACPGDRSSYNSPLHFGNGTRLTVT.

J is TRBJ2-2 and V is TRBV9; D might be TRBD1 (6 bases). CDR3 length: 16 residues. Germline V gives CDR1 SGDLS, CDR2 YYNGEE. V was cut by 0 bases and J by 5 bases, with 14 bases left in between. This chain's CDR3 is CASSVATWGQTGELFF. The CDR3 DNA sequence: TGTGCCAGCAGCGTAGCTACTTGGGGGCAGACCGGGGAGCTGTTTTTT. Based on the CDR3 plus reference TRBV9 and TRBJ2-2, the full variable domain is DSGVTQTPKHLITATGQRVTLRCSPRSGDLSVYWYQQSLDQGLQFLIQYYNGEERAKGNILERFSAQQFPDLHSELNLSSLELGDSALYFCASSVATWGQTGELFFGEGSRLTVL.

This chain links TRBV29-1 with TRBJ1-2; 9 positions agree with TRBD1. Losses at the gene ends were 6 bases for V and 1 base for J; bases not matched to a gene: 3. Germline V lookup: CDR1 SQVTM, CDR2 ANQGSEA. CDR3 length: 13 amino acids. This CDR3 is CSVWTGDNYGYTF. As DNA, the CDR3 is TGCAGCGTCTGGACAGGGGATAACTATGGCTACACCTTC.

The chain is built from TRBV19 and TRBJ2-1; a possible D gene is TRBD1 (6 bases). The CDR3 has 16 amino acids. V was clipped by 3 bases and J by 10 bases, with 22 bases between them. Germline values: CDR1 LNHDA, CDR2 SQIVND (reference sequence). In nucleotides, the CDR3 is TGTGCCAGTAGTATTTTGGGACAAGGTTCCTTGCACGAGCAGTTCTTC. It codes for CASSILGQGSLHEQFF.